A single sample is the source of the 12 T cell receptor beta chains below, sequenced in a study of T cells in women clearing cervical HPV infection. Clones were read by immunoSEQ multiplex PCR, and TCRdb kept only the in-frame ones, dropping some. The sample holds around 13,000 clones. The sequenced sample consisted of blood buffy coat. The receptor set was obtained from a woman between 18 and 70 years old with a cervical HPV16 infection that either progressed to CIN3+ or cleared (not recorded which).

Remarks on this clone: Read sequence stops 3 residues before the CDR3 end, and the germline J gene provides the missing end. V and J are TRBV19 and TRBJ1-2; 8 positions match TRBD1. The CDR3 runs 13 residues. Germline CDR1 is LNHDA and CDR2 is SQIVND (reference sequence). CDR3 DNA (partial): TGTGCCAGTAGTATCGGGACAGGCAATGAC. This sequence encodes CASSIGTGND. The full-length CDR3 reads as CASSIGTGNDYTF. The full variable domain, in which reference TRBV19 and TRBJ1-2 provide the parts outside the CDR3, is DGGITQSPKYLFRKEGQNVTLSCEQNLNHDAMYWYRQDPGQGLRLIYYSQIVNDFQKGDIAEGYSVSREKKESFPLTVTSAQKNPTAFYLCASSIGTGNDYTFGSGTRLTVV.

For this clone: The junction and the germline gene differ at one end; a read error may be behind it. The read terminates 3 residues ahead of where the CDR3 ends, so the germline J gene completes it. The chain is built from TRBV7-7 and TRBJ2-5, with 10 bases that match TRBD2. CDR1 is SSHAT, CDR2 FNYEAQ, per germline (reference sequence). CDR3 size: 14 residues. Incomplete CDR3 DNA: TGTGCTAGCAGCTTAGCGGGGGGAGTGGAGACC. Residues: CASSLAGGVET. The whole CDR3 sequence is CASSLAGGVETQYF.

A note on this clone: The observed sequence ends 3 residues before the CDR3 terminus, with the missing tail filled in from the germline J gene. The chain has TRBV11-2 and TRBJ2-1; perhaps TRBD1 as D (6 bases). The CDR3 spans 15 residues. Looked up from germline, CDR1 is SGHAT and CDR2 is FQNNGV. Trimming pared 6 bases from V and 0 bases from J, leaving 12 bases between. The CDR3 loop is CASRNRDNSYNEQFF. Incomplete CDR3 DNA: TGTGCCAGCAGGAACCGGGACAACTCCTACAATGAG.

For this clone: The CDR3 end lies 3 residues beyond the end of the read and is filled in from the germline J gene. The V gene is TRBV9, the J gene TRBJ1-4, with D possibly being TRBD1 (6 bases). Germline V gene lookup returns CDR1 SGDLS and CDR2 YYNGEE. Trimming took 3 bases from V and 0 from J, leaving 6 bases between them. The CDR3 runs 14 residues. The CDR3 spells CASSGTATNEKLFF. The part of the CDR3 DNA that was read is TGTGCCAGCAGCGGGACAGCAACTAATGAAAAA.

CDR3 loop: CASSLVSQDGQPQHF. The CDR3 DNA, read in part, is TGTGCCAGCAGCTTAGTTTCGCAGGATGGACAGCCC. The chain has TRBV7-2 and TRBJ1-5; D gene ambiguous. The read is 3 residues too short to cover the CDR3 end, so that end is filled in from the germline J gene. The germline CDR1 and CDR2 sequences are SGHTA and FQGNSA. There are 15 residues in the CDR3. Trimming removed 1 base at V and 7 bases at J, with 14 bases between.

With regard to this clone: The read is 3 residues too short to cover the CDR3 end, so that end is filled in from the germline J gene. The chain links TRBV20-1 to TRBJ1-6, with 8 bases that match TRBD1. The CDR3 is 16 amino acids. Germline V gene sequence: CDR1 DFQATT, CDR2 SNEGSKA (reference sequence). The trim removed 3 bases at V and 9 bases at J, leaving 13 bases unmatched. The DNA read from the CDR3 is TGCAGTGCTAGCGCTGAAGGACAGGGAGGAGGTTCACCC. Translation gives CSASAEGQGGGSP. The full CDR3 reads CSASAEGQGGGSPLHF.

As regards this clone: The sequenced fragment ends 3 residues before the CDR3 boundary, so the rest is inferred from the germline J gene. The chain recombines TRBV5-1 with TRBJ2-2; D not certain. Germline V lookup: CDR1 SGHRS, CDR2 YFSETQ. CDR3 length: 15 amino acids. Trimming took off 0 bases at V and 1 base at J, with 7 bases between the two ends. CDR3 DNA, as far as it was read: TGCGCCAGCAGCTTGGTTAGTAGGAACACCGGGGAG. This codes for CASSLVSRNTGE. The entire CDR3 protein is CASSLVSRNTGELFF.

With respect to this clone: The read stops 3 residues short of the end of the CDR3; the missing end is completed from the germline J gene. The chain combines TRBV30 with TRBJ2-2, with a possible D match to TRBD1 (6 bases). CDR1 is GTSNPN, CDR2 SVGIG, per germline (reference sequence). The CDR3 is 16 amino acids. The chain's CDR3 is CAWSVRGGSYNSPLFF. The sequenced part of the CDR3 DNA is TGTGCCTGGAGTGTACGAGGGGGTTCCTATAATTCACCG. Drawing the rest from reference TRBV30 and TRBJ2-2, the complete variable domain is SQTIHQWPATLVQPVGSPLSLECTVEGTSNPNLYWYRQAAGRGLQLLFYSVGIGQISSEVPQNLSASRPQDRQFILSSKKLLLSDSGFYLCAWSVRGGSYNSPLFFGEGSRLTVL.

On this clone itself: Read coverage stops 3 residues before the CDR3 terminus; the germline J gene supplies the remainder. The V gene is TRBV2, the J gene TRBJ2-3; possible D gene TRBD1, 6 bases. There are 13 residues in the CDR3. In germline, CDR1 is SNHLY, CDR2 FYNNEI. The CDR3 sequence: CASSGGPEETQYF. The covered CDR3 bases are TGTGCCAGCAGTGGGGGGCCAGAGGAGACG.

Partial CDR3 DNA: TGTGCCAGCAGCCTGGACAGTAACTATGGC. It yields the protein CASSLDSNYG. The CDR3 in its entirety is CASSLDSNYGYTF. V gene TRBV7-3 combines with J gene TRBJ1-2, with a possible D match to TRBD1 (6 bases). The read gets to within 3 residues of the CDR3 end, and the germline J gene fills in the rest. The germline V and J ends were trimmed by 5 bases and 1 base, with 8 bases remaining between them. The CDR3 length is 13 residues. CDR1 and CDR2 from the germline V gene are SGHTA and FQGTGA.

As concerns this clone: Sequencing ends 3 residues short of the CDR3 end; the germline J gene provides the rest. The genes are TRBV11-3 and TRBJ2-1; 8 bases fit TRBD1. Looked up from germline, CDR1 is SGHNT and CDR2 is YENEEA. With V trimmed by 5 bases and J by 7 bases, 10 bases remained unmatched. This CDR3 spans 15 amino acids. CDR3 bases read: TGTGCCAGCAGCACCGGACAGGGCGCGGTAAATGAG. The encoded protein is CASSTGQGAVNE. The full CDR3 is CASSTGQGAVNEQFF.

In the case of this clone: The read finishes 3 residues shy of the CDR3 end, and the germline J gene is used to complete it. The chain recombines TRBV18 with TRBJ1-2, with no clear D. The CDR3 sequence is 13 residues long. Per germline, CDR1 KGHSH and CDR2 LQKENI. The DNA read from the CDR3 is TGTGCCAGCTCACCTCGAGGTGATTACGAC. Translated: CASSPRGDYD. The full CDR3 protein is CASSPRGDYDYTF.